The next 7 T cell receptor beta chains were all read from a single sample in a study of persistence of HIV-infected CD4 T cells. Stimulation used approximately 9.1 ug/mL lysate from CMV-infected fibroblasts. CD4+ T cells upregulating both CD40 ligand and CD69 were sorted as responding cells. No antigen has been identified for these receptors. The libraries were made with immunoSEQ version 4 in survey mode. Assay used: immunoSEQ multiplex PCR; TCRdb lists only in-frame clones, some missing. The sample records roughly 17,000 clones, less than 70% being singletons. Here the sequenced sample was CD4+ T cells sorted from PBMCs after approximately 19-hour stimulation, taken from a patient who received antiretroviral therapy. Every receptor here comes from an adult woman with HIV who was CMV-seropositive.

This chain links TRBV19 with TRBJ1-3, with unresolved D. The germline V gene encodes CDR1 LNHDA and CDR2 SQIVND (reference sequence). V was shortened by 5 bases and J by 5 bases, with 10 bases between the two germline ends. This CDR3 is built from 13 residues. DNA for the CDR3: TGTGCCAGTAGTGTTCAGAGGAGAAACACCATATATTTT. It translates to CASSVQRRNTIYF.

This rearrangement joins TRBV19 to TRBJ1-5; a weak D match, TRBD1 (5 bases). The CDR3 consists of 14 residues. The V end was cut by 3 bases, the J end by 2 bases, with 8 bases between. The germline V gene has CDR1 LNHDA and CDR2 SQIVND (reference sequence). The CDR3 region has the DNA TGTGCCAGTAGTATCCGCAGGGGCAATCAGCCCCAGCATTTT. Translated, it gives CASSIRRGNQPQHF.

The chain links TRBV28 to TRBJ1-2, with TRBD1 identical over 8 bases. CDR1 is MDHEN and CDR2 is SYDVKM in the germline V gene. The CDR3 extends over 14 amino acids. Germline trimming cut 4 bases from V and 7 bases from J; bases unmatched to any gene: 8. The CDR3 loop is CASSSGYRGGGYTF. DNA for the CDR3: TGTGCCAGCAGTTCGGGCTACAGGGGGGGTGGCTACACCTTC.

Worth noting for this clone: Other DNA sequences in the same sample also yield this CDR3. The chain couples TRBV30 to TRBJ2-5; D is ambiguous. Germline values: CDR1 GTSNPN, CDR2 SVGIG (reference sequence). V lost 0 bases to trimming and J lost 5 bases, with 10 bases between them. The CDR3 consists of 13 residues. The CDR3 region has the DNA TGTGCCTGGAGTGTTTTAGGGCTCGAGACCCAGTACTTC. Its translation: CAWSVLGLETQYF.

In its sample, this clone was seen once. This sequence joins TRBV7-2 and TRBJ1-5; D ambiguous. The CDR3 is 16 residues long. The germline V gene has CDR1 SGHTA and CDR2 FQGNSA. Trimming stripped 5 bases from V and 1 base from J, with 15 bases between. CDR3 nucleotide sequence: TGTGCCAGCAGCCCAGAGATCCTGGAGAGCAATCAGCCCCAGCATTTT. As protein: CASSPEILESNQPQHF.

V gene TRBV30 combines with J gene TRBJ1-3; 8 nucleotides line up with TRBD1. Per germline, CDR1 GTSNPN and CDR2 SVGIG (reference sequence). V lost 8 bases, J lost 3 bases, and 6 bases stayed unmatched. The CDR3 covers 13 residues. Here the CDR3 DNA reads TGTGCCGGTCAGGGGGCTTATGGAAACACCATATATTTT. Its translation: CAGQGAYGNTIYF.

The gene calls are TRBV24-1 and TRBJ2-1; possibly TRBD1 for D (6 bases). The CDR3 covers 14 residues. V was cut by 5 bases and J by 5 bases, with 12 bases left in between. CDR1 is KGHDR and CDR2 is SFDVKD in the germline V gene. The CDR3 protein is CATSGRTANNEQFF. The CDR3 bases are TGTGCCACCAGTGGGCGGACAGCTAACAATGAGCAGTTCTTC.